Presented here are 17 T cell receptor beta chains from one specimen sequenced in a study of blood T cells in healthy people across ages. The second PCR ran roughly 6 to 11 cycles with a sample-barcoded 5' primer and J-beta primers. Each CDR3 protein gets one entry after TCRdb re-called the 5' RACE reads with MiXCR. The sample records some 760,000 distinct CDR3 sequences, roughly 25% being singletons. This sample also appeared in a second study, on T cells of mothers and their children.

Sequenced sample: blood. Source of these receptors: a boy aged 5-17 years in good health.

This clonotype was observed a few times. The gene calls are TRBV4-1 and TRBJ2-5, with 9 bases that match TRBD2. The CDR3 totals 16 residues. V gave up 0 bases and J gave up 6 bases; unmatched junction bases: 8. Germline V gene lookup returns CDR1 MGHRA and CDR2 YSYEKL. DNA of the CDR3: TGCGCCAGCAGCCAAGATTTCGAGCTAGCGGGGAAGACCCAGTACTTC. Its translation: CASSQDFELAGKTQYF.

This chain joins TRBV5-1 and TRBJ1-2; D not certain. The V end lost 7 bases, the J end lost 3 bases, and 10 bases lay between the germline ends. Germline V lookup: CDR1 SGHRS, CDR2 YFSETQ. The CDR3 totals 12 residues. The CDR3 reads CASAVEDYGYTF. The DNA of the CDR3 is TGCGCCAGCGCGGTGGAGGACTATGGCTACACCTTC.

The chain recombines TRBV11-2 with TRBJ2-7; D is perhaps TRBD2 (6 bases). The CDR3 covers 15 residues. Germline CDR1 reads SGHAT; CDR2 reads FQNNGV. Deletions cut 5 bases from V and 2 bases from J, with 16 bases between. The CDR3, as DNA: TGTGCCAGCAGCATCGCCGGGAGCCACACCTACGAGCAGTACTTC. Residues: CASSIAGSHTYEQYF.

The rearrangement joins TRBV6-2 or TRBV6-3 to TRBJ2-7, with D possibly called TRBD1 or TRBD2 (7 bases each). This CDR3 has 17 amino acids. V dropped 0 bases and J dropped 2 bases, with 17 bases sitting between them. Germline CDR1 and CDR2: MNHEY and SVGEGT. The DNA for the CDR3 is TGTGCCAGCAGTTACTCGAAGCGGGACAGCGTGACCTACGAGCAGTACTTC. This sequence encodes CASSYSKRDSVTYEQYF.

The chain has TRBV29-1 and TRBJ1-2; D gene unclear. The CDR3 runs to 11 residues. V lost 4 bases, J lost 8 bases, and 11 bases lay in between. Germline V gene lookup returns CDR1 SQVTM and CDR2 ANQGSEA. The CDR3 DNA is TGCAGCGTTGGGACTTTGGGGGGCTACACCTTC. Amino acid sequence: CSVGTLGGYTF.

This chain uses TRBV4-1 with TRBJ2-4, with 14 bases fitting TRBD2. This CDR3 has 22 residues. Per germline, CDR1 MGHRA and CDR2 YSYEKL. Trimming at V came to 2 bases and at J to 0 bases, leaving 15 bases not matched to a gene. This chain's CDR3 is CASSQYFGTSGRFFTAKNIQYF. The CDR3 DNA is TGCGCCAGCAGCCAATATTTCGGGACTAGCGGGAGATTTTTTACAGCCAAAAACATTCAGTACTTC.

The table lists this clonotype with a few counts. The V gene is TRBV7-2, the J gene TRBJ2-1, with 10 bases aligning to TRBD2. Per germline, CDR1 SGHTA and CDR2 FQGNSA. V trimming: 1 base; J trimming: 8 bases; junction bases outside the gene matches: 5. CDR3 length equals 15 residues. The CDR3 DNA follows: TGTGCCAGCAGCTTAGATGGGCTAGCGGGGGATGAGCAGTTCTTC. This sequence encodes CASSLDGLAGDEQFF.

The chain combines TRBV14 with TRBJ2-2, with 7 nucleotides matching TRBD2. The V segment lost 4 bases and the J segment 6 bases; nucleotides outside the gene matches: 5. From germline, CDR1 is SGHDN and CDR2 FVKESK. The CDR3 has 14 residues. Written as DNA, the CDR3 is TGTGCCAGCAGCCCAAGACTAGCCCCCGGGGAGCTGTTTTTT. Encoded protein: CASSPRLAPGELFF.

Many counts were recorded for this clonotype. The CDR3 region is CASRQNTEAFF. The CDR3 DNA is TGTGCCAGCAGACAGAACACTGAAGCTTTCTTT. This chain connects TRBV6-6 to TRBJ1-1; unclear D gene. The V gene's germline CDR1 is MNHNY and CDR2 SVGAGI (reference sequence). The CDR3 covers 11 residues. Trimming cost V 6 bases and J 1 base, with 3 bases left between them.

The chain has TRBV29-1 and TRBJ2-7; D is undetermined. V shed 5 bases and J shed 3 bases, with 14 bases lying between them. CDR1 is SQVTM, CDR2 ANQGSEA, per germline. The CDR3 extends over 13 amino acids. The CDR3 bases are TGCAGCGTTCCGGGTCCGCTTGGCTACGAGCAGTACTTC. It translates to CSVPGPLGYEQYF.

This clonotype was counted many times. CDR3 nucleotide sequence: TGTGCCAGCAGCCAGGGGGGTCCTCAGCCCCAGCATTTT. The encoded protein is CASSQGGPQPQHF. The chain employs TRBV7-6 and TRBJ1-5; TRBD1 matches at 7 bases. The CDR3 is made up of 13 amino acids. V was clipped by 5 bases and J by 6 bases; unmatched bases: 4. Germline V gives CDR1 SGHVS, CDR2 FNYEAQ.

This clonotype was seen only a few times. J is TRBJ1-5 and V is TRBV12-3 or TRBV12-4, with D perhaps TRBD1 (6 bases). The CDR3 is made up of 22 amino acids. V lost 6 bases, J lost 7 bases, and 40 bases lay in between. CDR3 sequence: CASSSLVRGFSGTSRVTQPQHF. The DNA of the CDR3 is TGTGCCAGCAGCAGTTTAGTTCGGGGATTTTCGGGGACATCGCGAGTTACGCAGCCCCAGCATTTT.

CDR3 in DNA: TGTGCCAGTAGAAAAGGGACAGGTACCTACGAGCAGTACTTC. Amino acid sequence: CASRKGTGTYEQYF. The V call is TRBV6-6, the J call TRBJ2-7; TRBD1 matches 8 bases. The V gene end was trimmed by 9 bases and the J gene end by 2 bases; junction bases not matched to a gene: 9. CDR1 is MNHNY and CDR2 is SVGAGI in the germline V gene (reference sequence). This CDR3 contains 14 residues.

This clonotype was detected only a few times. The gene calls are TRBV5-5 and TRBJ2-3; 10 bases fit TRBD2. Germline values: CDR1 SGHKS, CDR2 YYEKEE (reference sequence). The CDR3 is made up of 18 amino acids. V shed 3 bases and J 6 bases; nucleotides not matched to a gene: 16. CDR3 bases: TGTGCCAGCAGCTCCGGGACTAGCGCAGAACTTCTCTGGGATACGCAGTATTTT. Translated: CASSSGTSAELLWDTQYF.

This clonotype was detected a few times. The chain links TRBV29-1 to TRBJ2-4; the match to TRBD1 covers 8 bases. The ends lost 0 bases at V and 3 bases at J; junction bases unmatched: 7. Germline CDR1 is SQVTM and CDR2 is ANQGSEA. CDR3 length: 16 residues. As DNA, the CDR3 is TGCAGCGTTGAAGATGGGCAGGGGGCAAGCAAAAACATTCAGTACTTC. Protein sequence: CSVEDGQGASKNIQYF.

This clonotype was seen a single time. This chain links TRBV6-5 with TRBJ2-7; possibly TRBD1 or TRBD2 for D (5 bases each). Germline V gene data show CDR1 as MNHEY and CDR2 as SVGAGI. The V and J ends lost 11 bases and 0 bases respectively, with 14 bases between them. This CDR3 contains 13 residues. The CDR3 spells CAAQEDNSYEQYF. CDR3 coding DNA: TGTGCCGCCCAGGAGGACAACTCCTACGAGCAGTACTTC.

The V call is TRBV3-1, the J call TRBJ2-5; D gene uncertain. V was trimmed by 8 bases and J by 3 bases, leaving 10 bases between them. The germline CDR1 and CDR2 sequences are LGHDT and YNNKEL (reference sequence). The CDR3 runs 12 residues. The CDR3 nucleotides read TGTGCCAGCCCAAACGCCAAAGAGACCCAGTACTTC. Translated, it gives CASPNAKETQYF.